One and the same sample provided the 2 T cell receptor beta chains below, sequenced in a study of cytomegalovirus exposure and HLA in healthy donors. The PCR employed 60 Vbeta primers together with 13 Jbeta primers. This table comes from immunoSEQ multiplex PCR, and its TCRdb copy is limited to in-frame clones, with some not included. This sample has 99,000 or so clones, with around 15% found just once. Sequenced sample: PBMCs. Every receptor here comes from a female donor in good health and CMV-seronegative.

The table lists this clone with a few counts. The chain carries TRBV29-1 and TRBJ2-1; 12 bases align to TRBD1. Per germline, CDR1 SQVTM and CDR2 ANQGSEA. This CDR3 is built from 18 residues. V shed 0 bases and J 8 bases; nucleotides not matched to a gene: 14. CDR3 protein: CSVEDLGLGQGAGYEQFF. The CDR3 bases are TGCAGCGTTGAAGATCTGGGTCTGGGACAGGGGGCGGGCTATGAGCAGTTCTTC.

This rearrangement joins TRBV28 to TRBJ2-1, with TRBD1 matching 8 bases. V lost 1 base and J lost 7; bases outside the gene matches: 6. This CDR3 comprises 15 residues. Germline V CDR1 and CDR2: MDHEN, SYDVKM. CDR3 sequence (DNA): TGTGCCAGCAGTTTATTGGGGACAGGCCTTAATGAGCAGTTCTTC. Residues: CASSLLGTGLNEQFF.